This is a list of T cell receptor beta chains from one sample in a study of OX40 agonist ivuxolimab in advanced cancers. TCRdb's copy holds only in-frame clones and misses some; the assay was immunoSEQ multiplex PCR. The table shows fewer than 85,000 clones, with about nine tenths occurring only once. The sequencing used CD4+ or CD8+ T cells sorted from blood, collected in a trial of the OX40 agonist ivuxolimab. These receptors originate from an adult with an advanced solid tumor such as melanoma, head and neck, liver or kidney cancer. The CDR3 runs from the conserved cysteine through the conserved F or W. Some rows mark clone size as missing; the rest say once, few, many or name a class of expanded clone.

cdr3_aa: CASIMGTGDEKLFF; j_call: TRBJ1-4; clone_size: -; v_call: TRBV7-9
cdr3_aa: CASRMRDSDYNEQFF; j_call: TRBJ2-1; clone_size: -; v_call: TRBV21-1
cdr3_aa: CASRPGTAITYGYTF; j_call: TRBJ1-2; clone_size: -; v_call: TRBV7-3
cdr3_aa: CASSFKFSPLHF; j_call: TRBJ1-6; clone_size: -; v_call: TRBV28
cdr3_aa: CASSYSPKSNQPQHF; j_call: TRBJ1-5; clone_size: -; v_call: TRBV6-5
cdr3_aa: CASRSDPGSSYEQYF; j_call: TRBJ2-7; clone_size: -; v_call: TRBV6-1
cdr3_aa: CASRPLRGYGYTF; j_call: TRBJ1-2; clone_size: -; v_call: TRBV6-5
cdr3_aa: CASTLVGRGNEKLFF; j_call: TRBJ1-4; clone_size: -; v_call: TRBV2
cdr3_aa: CASRRRSDGEQYF; j_call: TRBJ2-7; clone_size: -; v_call: TRBV2
cdr3_aa: CASSRDLSNQPQHF; j_call: TRBJ1-5; clone_size: -; v_call: TRBV5-8
cdr3_aa: CASSLMAGNTGELFF; j_call: TRBJ2-2; clone_size: -; v_call: TRBV28
cdr3_aa: CASSLDSLNIQYF; j_call: TRBJ2-4; clone_size: once; v_call: TRBV28
cdr3_aa: CASSPLGRGSYNEQFF; j_call: TRBJ2-1; clone_size: -; v_call: TRBV9
cdr3_aa: CASSEFSGNTIYF; j_call: TRBJ1-3; clone_size: -; v_call: TRBV6-1
cdr3_aa: CASSEHQGPYEQYF; j_call: TRBJ2-7; clone_size: -; v_call: TRBV11-2
cdr3_aa: CASRTGTGRGPLHF; j_call: TRBJ1-6; clone_size: -; v_call: TRBV6-5
cdr3_aa: CASSLDGQFSYGYTF; j_call: TRBJ1-2; clone_size: -; v_call: TRBV5-1
cdr3_aa: CASSFDGRNYGYTF; j_call: TRBJ1-2; clone_size: few; v_call: TRBV7-9
cdr3_aa: CASQADNYSNQPQHF; j_call: TRBJ1-5; clone_size: once; v_call: TRBV2
cdr3_aa: CASSAGTGDVGTQYF; j_call: TRBJ2-3; clone_size: -; v_call: TRBV10-1
cdr3_aa: CSVARGSGNGEQFF; j_call: TRBJ2-1; clone_size: -; v_call: TRBV29-1
cdr3_aa: CASSSEDYKPQHF; j_call: TRBJ1-5; clone_size: -; v_call: TRBV19
cdr3_aa: CASRIKGSVNTEAFF; j_call: TRBJ1-1; clone_size: -; v_call: TRBV5-1
cdr3_aa: CASSPDATQETQYF; j_call: TRBJ2-5; clone_size: -; v_call: TRBV9
cdr3_aa: CSVAQGANEKLFF; j_call: TRBJ1-4; clone_size: -; v_call: TRBV29-1
cdr3_aa: CASSEVAGARNEQYF; j_call: TRBJ2-7; clone_size: -; v_call: TRBV2
cdr3_aa: CASSPYSDNAKNIQYF; j_call: TRBJ2-4; clone_size: -; v_call: TRBV28
cdr3_aa: CASSQGGFYEQYF; j_call: TRBJ2-7; clone_size: -; v_call: TRBV5-4
cdr3_aa: CASSRRDSLRNQPQHF; j_call: TRBJ1-5; clone_size: once; v_call: TRBV5-6
cdr3_aa: CASSRGVSNQPQHF; j_call: TRBJ1-5; clone_size: -; v_call: TRBV23-1
cdr3_aa: CAIGLSRSGETGELFF; j_call: TRBJ2-2; clone_size: few; v_call: TRBV10-3
cdr3_aa: CASSQTPDRGSFEQYF; j_call: TRBJ2-7; clone_size: -; v_call: TRBV5-1
cdr3_aa: CASSLDRAGNTIYF; j_call: TRBJ1-3; clone_size: -; v_call: TRBV6-1
cdr3_aa: CASSYVLETDTQYF; j_call: TRBJ2-3; clone_size: once; v_call: TRBV6-6
cdr3_aa: CASSPRGWQETQYF; j_call: TRBJ2-5; clone_size: -; v_call: TRBV11-2
cdr3_aa: CASSWSRSVDEKLFF; j_call: TRBJ1-4; clone_size: few; v_call: TRBV7-8
cdr3_aa: CASSATGTSGSNEQFF; j_call: TRBJ2-1; clone_size: -; v_call: TRBV11-2
cdr3_aa: CASSLPGGENYGYTF; j_call: TRBJ1-2; clone_size: -; v_call: TRBV19
cdr3_aa: CASSPRERAGDTGELFF; j_call: TRBJ2-2; clone_size: -; v_call: TRBV4-2
cdr3_aa: CASSERVPTGVISPLHF; j_call: TRBJ1-6; clone_size: -; v_call: TRBV6-1
cdr3_aa: CASSSVGGAYEQYF; j_call: TRBJ2-7; clone_size: -; v_call: TRBV5-1
cdr3_aa: CASSIGDGVNQPQHF; j_call: TRBJ1-5; clone_size: few; v_call: TRBV19
cdr3_aa: CASSRLAGGSGSSYNEQFF; j_call: TRBJ2-1; clone_size: -; v_call: TRBV5-6
cdr3_aa: CASSLQSGRNTEAFF; j_call: TRBJ1-1; clone_size: -; v_call: TRBV7-2
cdr3_aa: CASGSQGRTGELFF; j_call: TRBJ2-2; clone_size: -; v_call: TRBV12-5
cdr3_aa: CASPPSRAGGTEAFF; j_call: TRBJ1-1; clone_size: -; v_call: TRBV28
cdr3_aa: CASSLSGGNTEAFF; j_call: TRBJ1-1; clone_size: -; v_call: TRBV7-8
cdr3_aa: CASKGTNEQFF; j_call: TRBJ2-1; clone_size: -; v_call: TRBV5-4
cdr3_aa: CASRLMTAGNEQFF; j_call: TRBJ2-1; clone_size: -; v_call: TRBV6-5
cdr3_aa: CASSLVPGANEQYF; j_call: TRBJ2-7; clone_size: -; v_call: TRBV11-1